Listed here is a single TCR beta chain. The sample is drawn from a study of cytomegalovirus exposure and HLA in healthy donors. The CDR3 loop spans 16 amino acids. The V and J ends lost 0 bases and 0 bases respectively, with 9 bases between them. A multiplex PCR was run with 60 Vbeta primers and 13 Jbeta primers. Source study methods: A follow-up analysis tallied some 80 million unique TCR beta chains, roughly 11 million shared. This table comes from immunoSEQ multiplex PCR, and its TCRdb copy is limited to in-frame clones, with some not included. The V and J calls and the clone size are those of that table, but D and trimming were determined from the DNA. Seen here are roughly 160,000 clones, roughly two thirds observed once, and the top ten hold 2.8%.

This TCR derives from a woman in her 30s in good health and CMV-seronegative. The sample consisted of PBMCs. The rearrangement links TRBV23-1 to TRBJ1-3; D not resolved. TRBV23-1 is classed as an ORF, of uncertain function. The CDR3 region is CASSQSRVISGNTIYF. The CDR3 DNA reads as TGCGCCAGCAGTCAATCCCGAGTGATCTCTGGAAACACCATATATTTT.